The 21 T cell receptor beta chains below come from one sample, sequenced in a study of spatial heterogeneity in lung cancer. Time point in this sample: sample taken at primary tumor resection. Whole RNA was taken from tumor, nontumor lung or frozen PBMC; it was then sequenced unsorted. TCRdb recomputed calls from the 5' RACE reads with MiXCR, one row per CDR3 protein. The sample records more than 50,000 distinct CDR3 sequences, over 5.5% being singletons. The specimen was PBMCs, collected at surgery. The receptors derive from a female donor with early-stage non-small cell lung cancer.

Ten or more counts support this clonotype. The V gene is TRBV7-7, the J gene TRBJ2-7; D ambiguous. Deletions cut 5 bases from V and 6 bases from J, with 14 bases between. The germline CDR1 and CDR2 sequences are SSHAT and FNYEAQ (reference sequence). The CDR3 extends over 13 amino acids. The CDR3: CASSPTTVTEQYF. The CDR3 nucleotides are TGTGCCAGCAGCCCTACAACAGTGACCGAGCAGTACTTC.

This clonotype was counted many times. This chain uses TRBV5-5 with TRBJ2-3; TRBD1 agrees at 7 bases. Per germline, CDR1 SGHKS and CDR2 YYEKEE (reference sequence). V lost 3 bases and J lost 4; bases outside the gene matches: 11. CDR3 length: 16 residues. Here the CDR3 DNA reads TGTGCCAGCAGCTCGACAGGGTATCTCCTGCCAGATACGCAGTATTTT. Its translation is CASSSTGYLLPDTQYF.

This clonotype has a handful of counts. The CDR3 bases are TGTGCCAGCAGCTTAGAGCGGGGACTCACAGAGACCCAGTACTTC. Protein sequence: CASSLERGLTETQYF. The rearrangement links TRBV7-2 to TRBJ2-5; TRBD2 matches at 7 bases. Germline V gene data show CDR1 as SGHTA and CDR2 as FQGNSA. After removal of 1 base from V and 4 bases from J, the junction contained 6 bases not matched to a gene. This CDR3 contains 15 residues.

At least ten counts were recorded for this clonotype. The chain combines TRBV7-3 with TRBJ2-2, with a possible D match to TRBD2 (6 bases). The germline V gene encodes CDR1 SGHTA and CDR2 FQGTGA. Trimming shortened V by 5 bases and J by 1 base, and 14 bases separated the two germline ends. This CDR3 spans 16 amino acids. The DNA of the CDR3 is TGTGCCAGCAGCCCGTCCGCAGCGGGGAACACCGGGGAGCTGTTTTTT. Translating gives CASSPSAAGNTGELFF.

This clonotype was seen many times. The chain couples TRBV29-1 to TRBJ2-1; 8 bases line up with TRBD2. Trimming cost V 0 bases and J 2 bases; bases outside gene matches: 6. The CDR3 contains 16 residues. Germline CDR1 reads SQVTM; CDR2 reads ANQGSEA. The CDR3 sequence is CSVEDRGGGPYNEQFF. Here the CDR3 DNA reads TGCAGCGTTGAAGATCGGGGCGGGGGGCCCTACAATGAGCAGTTCTTC.

Written as DNA, the CDR3 is TGTGCCAGCAGCTATCAGGGAGGCGCGAACACCGGGGAGCTGTTTTTT. Its translation is CASSYQGGANTGELFF. The chain has TRBV7-2 and TRBJ2-2, with D tentatively TRBD2 (6 bases). The CDR3 runs 16 residues. V lost 4 bases to trimming and J lost 0 bases, with 12 bases between them. Germline-derived CDR1 and CDR2 are SGHTA and FQGNSA.

This clonotype occurred many times. The chain combines TRBV12-3 or TRBV12-4 with TRBJ2-1; 11 nucleotides line up with TRBD2. With V trimmed by 4 bases and J by 7 bases, 12 bases remained unmatched. The CDR3 loop spans 17 amino acids. CDR3 loop: CASSSGSGGARRNEQFF. The DNA of the CDR3 is TGTGCCAGCAGTTCCGGTAGCGGGGGGGCCAGGAGAAATGAGCAGTTCTTC.

This clonotype showed up many times. The chain uses TRBV28 and TRBJ2-7, with D perhaps assigned TRBD1 or TRBD2 (5 bases each). Germline values: CDR1 MDHEN, CDR2 SYDVKM. V was clipped by 3 bases and J by 7 bases, with 22 bases between them. The CDR3 contains 16 residues. The CDR3 loop reads CASSLTATGLTGEQYF. CDR3 DNA sequence: TGTGCCAGCAGTTTGACGGCAACAGGACTTACGGGGGAGCAGTACTTC.

Ten or more counts support this clonotype. The V call is TRBV7-9, the J call TRBJ1-6; the D is unclear. Germline CDR1 is SEHNR and CDR2 is FQNEAQ (reference sequence). The CDR3 runs to 13 residues. With 3 bases removed from V and 6 bases from J, the gap between germline ends came to 6 bases. CDR3: CASSLSANSPLHF. The CDR3 DNA reads TGTGCCAGCAGCTTGTCCGCTAATTCACCCCTCCACTTT.

With regard to this clonotype: This clone may be a read error of a much larger clone one base away. The chain uses TRBV20-1 and TRBJ1-2, with D possibly TRBD1 on 5 matching bases. CDR3 size: 16 residues. V was pared by 3 bases and J by 0 bases, with 17 bases between. CDR1 is DFQATT and CDR2 is SNEGSKA in the germline V gene (reference sequence). The DNA of the CDR3 is TGCAGTGCTAGCTTGGGACTGGGCTCCACTAACTATGGCTACACCTTC. Translated, it gives CSASLGLGSTNYGYTF.

At least ten counts were recorded for this clonotype. The chain employs TRBV20-1 and TRBJ2-3; tentative D call: TRBD1 (6 bases). Trimming removed 0 bases from V and 3 bases from J, with 16 bases in between. This CDR3 is 16 amino acids long. Looked up from germline, CDR1 is DFQATT and CDR2 is SNEGSKA (reference sequence). The CDR3 coding sequence is TGCAGTGCTAGAGATGGGCCAGGGGTGGCTACAGATACGCAGTATTTT. Encoded protein: CSARDGPGVATDTQYF.

This clonotype has more than one count but fewer than ten. This chain links TRBV7-2 with TRBJ2-2, with 8 bases lining up with TRBD2. V lost 0 bases to trimming and J lost 5 bases; unmatched junction nucleotides: 5. This CDR3 has 16 residues. CDR1 is SGHTA, CDR2 FQGNSA, per germline. The CDR3 is CASSLASGAITGELFF. The DNA of the CDR3 is TGTGCCAGCAGCTTAGCTAGCGGGGCGATTACCGGGGAGCTGTTTTTT.

This clonotype was observed a handful of times. The chain uses TRBV27 and TRBJ2-7; D could derive from TRBD1 or TRBD2 (6 bases each). CDR3 length: 13 residues. Trimming took 6 bases from V and 6 from J, leaving 15 bases between them. Germline V CDR1 and CDR2: MNHEY, SMNVEV (reference sequence). The CDR3: CASSAGGYGEQYF. Here the CDR3 DNA reads TGTGCCAGCAGCGCCGGGGGCTACGGCGAGCAGTACTTC.

This clonotype was detected many times. The chain recombines TRBV6-5 with TRBJ2-5; TRBD2 is a possible D gene (5 bases). Trimming took off 8 bases at V and 4 bases at J, with 11 bases between the two ends. Germline V gene sequence: CDR1 MNHEY, CDR2 SVGAGI. There are 12 residues in the CDR3. Here the CDR3 reads CASGPGLETQYF. CDR3 DNA: TGTGCCAGCGGTCCGGGGTTAGAGACCCAGTACTTC.

Regarding this clonotype: Being one base from a much bigger clone, this may be a read error. The chain uses TRBV20-1 and TRBJ1-5; a weak D match, TRBD1 (6 bases). V lost 5 bases to trimming and J lost 5 bases, with 19 bases between them. Germline values: CDR1 DFQATT, CDR2 SNEGSKA (reference sequence). This CDR3 has 15 residues. As DNA, the CDR3 is TGCAGTGCTGGCGGGGGGGGCGCAGGGGATCAGCCCCAGCATTTT. It specifies CSAGGGGAGDQPQHF.

This clonotype was recorded at least ten times. The J gene is TRBJ2-1, the V gene TRBV25-1, with TRBD1 identical over 10 bases. The CDR3 totals 16 residues. The germline V gene encodes CDR1 MGHDK and CDR2 SYGVNS. The V gene end was trimmed by 6 bases and the J gene end by 10 bases; junction bases not matched to a gene: 15. CDR3 sequence reads: CASSLALGQGNLEQFF. The DNA of the CDR3 is TGTGCCAGCAGCCTAGCTTTGGGACAGGGGAACCTGGAGCAGTTCTTC.

This clonotype occurred many times. The chain uses TRBV11-2 and TRBJ2-7; the D gene is possibly TRBD2 (6 bases). The germline V gene has CDR1 SGHAT and CDR2 FQNNGV. Trimming took 7 bases from V and 4 from J, leaving 20 bases between them. The CDR3 spans 15 residues. The CDR3 coding sequence is TGTGCCAGCACCTTTTCGGCGGGACCATGGTACGAGCAGTACTTC. It specifies CASTFSAGPWYEQYF.

This clonotype occurred a few times. V and J are TRBV7-2 and TRBJ2-5; 7 bases are a match to TRBD2. CDR1 is SGHTA, CDR2 FQGNSA, per germline. The J segment lost 1 base and the V segment lost 1 base, leaving 6 bases of the junction unmatched. This CDR3 is 16 amino acids long. CDR3 protein: CASSLVAGLSQETQYF. Here the CDR3 DNA reads TGTGCCAGCAGCTTAGTTGCGGGACTATCCCAAGAGACCCAGTACTTC.

This clonotype has a handful of counts. The rearrangement links TRBV20-1 to TRBJ2-7; 7 bases map to TRBD1. The V and J ends lost 3 bases and 2 bases, in that order; junction bases with no gene match: 4. CDR1 DFQATT and CDR2 SNEGSKA come from the germline V gene (reference sequence). The CDR3 has 13 amino acids. Here the CDR3 reads CSASRGRAYEQYF. The CDR3 coding sequence is TGCAGTGCTAGCAGGGGGAGAGCCTACGAGCAGTACTTC.

This clonotype was seen repeatedly, ten times or more. The V call is TRBV11-2, the J call TRBJ2-7, with TRBD2 identical over 13 bases. The CDR3 contains 14 residues. Trimming removed 1 base from V and 13 bases from J; junction bases left unmatched: 7. The V gene's germline CDR1 is SGHAT and CDR2 FQNNGV. Here the CDR3 reads CASSLGLAGGLRYF. The DNA of the CDR3 is TGTGCCAGCAGCTTAGGACTAGCGGGGGGCCTCCGTTACTTC.

This clonotype turned up a few times. The rearrangement uses TRBV5-1 and TRBJ1-1; D is ambiguous. Trimming shortened V by 5 bases and J by 5 bases, and 16 bases separated the two germline ends. The CDR3 totals 14 residues. Germline V gene lookup returns CDR1 SGHRS and CDR2 YFSETQ. The CDR3 reads CASRGNVEGTEAFF. The CDR3 DNA follows: TGCGCCAGCAGAGGGAATGTGGAGGGTACTGAAGCTTTCTTT.